The TCR beta chain under discussion was sequenced for a study of cytomegalovirus exposure and HLA in healthy donors. The PCR contained 60 Vbeta and 13 Jbeta primers. This table comes from immunoSEQ multiplex PCR, and its TCRdb copy is limited to in-frame clones, with some not included. The sample carries 140,000 or so clones, approximately 86% recorded once. General study results and limits: Three chains tied to CMV proved CMV antigen-specific in vitro.

As concerns this clone: Antigen specificity is unknown.

J lost 2 bases, V lost 5 bases, and 7 bases had no gene match. Germline assignment: CDR1 MNHEY and CDR2 SMNVEV (reference sequence). This CDR3 has 15 amino acids. The V gene is TRBV27, the J gene TRBJ1-1; TRBD1 agrees at 8 bases. The sequenced sample consisted of PBMCs. The sequence derives from a middle-aged woman in good health and CMV-seronegative. CDR3 sequence (DNA): TGTGCCAGCAGTCCCTACAGGGGGAAAAACACTGAAGCTTTCTTT. This codes for CASSPYRGKNTEAFF.